This T cell receptor beta chain was retrieved from a study of shared clonotypes between healthy human individuals. A CD45RA-negative memory subset and a CD45RA+ naive subset were separated from the CD4+ cells. This table comes from immunoSEQ multiplex PCR, and its TCRdb copy is limited to in-frame clones, with some not included. Among 2 million to 3 million clones listed, roughly nine tenths were seen once. V was cut by 5 bases and J by 3 bases, with 13 bases left in between. CDR1 is SNHLY and CDR2 is FYNNEI in the germline V gene. This CDR3 contains 14 residues. The receptor comes from a man between 18 and 29 years old in good health. Sequences were obtained from naive CD4+ T cells sorted from blood. Noted subset: CD45RA+ positively selected. The chain couples TRBV2 to TRBJ1-1; perhaps TRBD1 as D (6 bases). The CDR3 spells CASSSQGWDTEAFF. The CDR3 DNA sequence: TGTGCCAGCAGTTCACAGGGATGGGACACTGAAGCTTTCTTT.